The rows below give T cell receptor beta chains drawn from one sample of a study of cytomegalovirus exposure and HLA in healthy donors. Assay used: immunoSEQ multiplex PCR; TCRdb lists only in-frame clones, some missing. The sample shows some 93,000 clones, about 78% of them seen only once. Sequencing was performed on PBMCs. The receptors here all came from a woman aged 40-49 years in good health and CMV-seronegative. The conserved cysteine and the conserved F or W are not part of the CDR3 here.

length,V,J,CDR3
12,TRBV10-3,TRBJ2-1,AISGLAGINEQL
14,TRBV5-4,TRBJ2-2,ASSWRGLATTGELF
17,TRBV19,TRBJ2-2,ASSMVWREGYRNTGELF
14,TRBV4-3,TRBJ1-5,ASSQEAGYSNQPQH
14,TRBV6-6,TRBJ2-7,ASSSRPSGGSYEQY
9,TRBV29-1,TRBJ2-7,SGLEVSEQY
12,TRBV27,TRBJ2-7,ASSRAGNPYEQY
15,TRBV19,TRBJ1-1,ASSIAGPGPKNTEAF
11,TRBV27,TRBJ2-6,ASRGAGANVLT
11,TRBV30,TRBJ1-5,AWAPDRLQPQH
14,TRBV5-1,TRBJ1-3,ASSWKDRGPGNTIY
14,TRBV28,TRBJ2-7,ASSQTSGGLVSEQY
12,TRBV7-9,TRBJ1-6,ASSLRTIGSPLH
12,TRBV10-3,TRBJ1-2,AIRGQASNYGYT
11,TRBV27,TRBJ1-1,ASSLMGVTEAF
14,TRBV10-1,TRBJ2-7,ASSEGIEGSWYEQY
15,TRBV28,TRBJ1-4,ASSWAGTGGWNEKLF
10,TRBV2,TRBJ2-4,ASTENRAHRY
20,TRBV28,TRBJ2-6,ASSFPSAQTEQYYSGANVLT
16,TRBV9,TRBJ2-2,ASSVLGLTGEDTGELF
10,TRBV7-8,-,ASSLAQYEQY
11,TRBV4-1,TRBJ2-2,ASRLTGAGELF
13,TRBV5-1,TRBJ2-2,ASSLAAGKTGELF
13,TRBV5-1,TRBJ1-5,ASSLDRGSNQPQH
13,TRBV6-5,-,ASRKSGSPSYEQY
15,TRBV18,TRBJ2-1,ASSPTGAGFSYNEQF
13,TRBV7-8,TRBJ1-3,ASRSGQTSGNTIY
10,TRBV28,TRBJ1-1,ASINSGTEAF
12,TRBV19,TRBJ1-2,ASSIGGSNYGYT
15,TRBV5-1,TRBJ2-4,ASSFTTGKGAKNIQY
15,TRBV5-4,TRBJ2-2,ASSWGSTGGKAGELF
10,TRBV28,TRBJ1-1,ASSSPGIEAF
14,TRBV5-1,TRBJ1-6,ASSLLTGRSESPLH
14,TRBV9,TRBJ1-1,ASSSRTGAWNTEAF
11,TRBV19,TRBJ2-7,ASSPGGLYEQY
13,TRBV5-1,TRBJ2-1,ASSLGQGAGNEQF
10,TRBV25-1,TRBJ2-1,ASRGGVNEQF
14,TRBV11-2,TRBJ2-3,ASSYETSGRWDTQY
12,TRBV19,TRBJ2-2,ATSGSSYTGELF
12,TRBV27,TRBJ1-2,ASSLSGTGYGYT
13,TRBV7-8,TRBJ1-4,ASSLSRGRFEKLF
11,TRBV9,TRBJ1-3,ASSVASGNTIY
10,TRBV7-6,TRBJ2-7,ASSLKGGEQY
10,TRBV18,TRBJ1-1,ASSRVNTEAF
12,TRBV7-9,TRBJ1-1,ASTSVGGPNEAF
12,TRBV11-2,TRBJ1-2,ASSPEVLGYGYT
12,TRBV7-8,TRBJ1-2,ASSITDSKYGYT
12,TRBV7-6,TRBJ1-1,ASSSRTGGTEAF
13,TRBV14,TRBJ1-1,ASSQDGWGVTEAF
14,TRBV4-2,TRBJ2-5,ASSQDASGLQETQY
15,TRBV29-1,TRBJ2-1,SVESSGRFGNYNEQF
12,TRBV6-6,TRBJ1-1,ASSYSSRGKGAF
11,TRBV29-1,TRBJ2-7,SVADRGTYEQY